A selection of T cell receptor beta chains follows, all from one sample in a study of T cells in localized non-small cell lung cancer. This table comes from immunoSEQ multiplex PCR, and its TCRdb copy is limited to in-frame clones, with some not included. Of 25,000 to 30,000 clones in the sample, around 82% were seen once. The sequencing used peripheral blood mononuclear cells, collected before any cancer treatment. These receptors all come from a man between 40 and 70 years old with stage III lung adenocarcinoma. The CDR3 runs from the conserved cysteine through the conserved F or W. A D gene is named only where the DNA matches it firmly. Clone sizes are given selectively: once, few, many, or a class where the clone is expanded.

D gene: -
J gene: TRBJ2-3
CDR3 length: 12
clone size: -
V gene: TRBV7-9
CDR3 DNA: TGTGCCAGCAGCCGCGACTCAGATACGCAGTATTTT
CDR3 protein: CASSRDSDTQYF

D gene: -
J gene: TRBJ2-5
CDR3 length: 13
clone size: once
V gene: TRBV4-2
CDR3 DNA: TGTGCCAGCAGCCGTGACCACTCTGAGACCCAGTACTTC
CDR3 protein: CASSRDHSETQYF

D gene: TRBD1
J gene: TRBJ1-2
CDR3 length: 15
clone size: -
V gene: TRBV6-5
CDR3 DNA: TGTGCCAGCTTCGACAGGGACAGGGGAGGGTATGGCTACACCTTC
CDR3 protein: CASFDRDRGGYGYTF

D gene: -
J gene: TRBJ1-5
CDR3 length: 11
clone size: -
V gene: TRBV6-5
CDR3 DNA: TGTGCCAGCGGATTCAATCAGCCCCAGCATTTT
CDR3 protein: CASGFNQPQHF

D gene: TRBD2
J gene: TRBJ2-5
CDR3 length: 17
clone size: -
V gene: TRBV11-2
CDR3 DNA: TGTGCCAGCAGCTTTAGGCCTAGCGGACTCCGAGGGGAGACCCAGTACTTC
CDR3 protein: CASSFRPSGLRGETQYF

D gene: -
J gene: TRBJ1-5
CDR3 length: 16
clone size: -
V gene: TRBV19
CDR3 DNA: TGTGCCAGTAGTAGATTGGGACCCCCAAGCAATCAGCCCCAGCATTTT
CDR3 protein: CASSRLGPPSNQPQHF

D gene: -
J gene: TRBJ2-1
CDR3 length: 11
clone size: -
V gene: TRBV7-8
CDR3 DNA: TGTGCCAGCAGCTTAGCCATCGAGCAGTTCTTC
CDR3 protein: CASSLAIEQFF

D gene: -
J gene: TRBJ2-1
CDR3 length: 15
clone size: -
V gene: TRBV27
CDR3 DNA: TGTGCCAGCAGTTCCCCTAGCGTGTCGGTAAATGAGCAGTTCTTC
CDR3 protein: CASSSPSVSVNEQFF

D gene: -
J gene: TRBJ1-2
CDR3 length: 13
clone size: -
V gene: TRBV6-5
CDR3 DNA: TGTGCCAGCAGAGAGGCGTCGGGGAATGGCTACACCTTC
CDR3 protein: CASREASGNGYTF

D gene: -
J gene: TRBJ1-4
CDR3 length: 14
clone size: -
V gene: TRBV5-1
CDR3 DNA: TGCGCCAGCAGCTTCGGGACTGGTAATGAAAAACTGTTTTTT
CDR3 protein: CASSFGTGNEKLFF

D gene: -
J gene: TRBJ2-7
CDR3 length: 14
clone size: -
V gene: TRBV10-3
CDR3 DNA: TGTGCCATCAAGAAGGCCAAAGACAGCTACGAGCAGTACTTC
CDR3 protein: CAIKKAKDSYEQYF

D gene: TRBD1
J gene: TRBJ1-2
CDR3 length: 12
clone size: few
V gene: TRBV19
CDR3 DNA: TGTGCCAGTAGTCGACAGGGGAATGGCTACACCTTC
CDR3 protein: CASSRQGNGYTF

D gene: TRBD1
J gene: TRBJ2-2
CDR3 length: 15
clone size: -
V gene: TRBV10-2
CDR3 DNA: TGCGCCAGCAACGAGCGGGACAGGGTCTCCGGGGAGCTGTTTTTT
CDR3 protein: CASNERDRVSGELFF

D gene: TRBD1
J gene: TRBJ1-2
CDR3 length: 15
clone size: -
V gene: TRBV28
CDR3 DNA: TGTGCCAGCAGTTTAGCACAGAGGGGGCGAAGTGGCTACACCTTC
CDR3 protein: CASSLAQRGRSGYTF

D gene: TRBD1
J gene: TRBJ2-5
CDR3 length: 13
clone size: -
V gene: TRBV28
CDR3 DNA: TGTGCCAGCACGACAGGGATGGAAGAGACCCAGTACTTC
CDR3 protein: CASTTGMEETQYF

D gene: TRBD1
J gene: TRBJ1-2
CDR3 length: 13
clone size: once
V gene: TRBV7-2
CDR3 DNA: TGTGCCAGCAGCTTACTACAGGGGAGGACTCGCACCTTC
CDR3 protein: CASSLLQGRTRTF

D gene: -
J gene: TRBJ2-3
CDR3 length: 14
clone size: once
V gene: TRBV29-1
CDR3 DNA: TGCAGCTTATCGACAGTCCCCTTCACAGATACGCAGTATTTT
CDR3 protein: CSLSTVPFTDTQYF

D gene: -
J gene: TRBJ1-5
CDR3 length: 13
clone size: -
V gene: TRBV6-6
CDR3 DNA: TGTGCCAGCAGCCAAGGACTCGGTCAGCCCCAGCATTTT
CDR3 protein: CASSQGLGQPQHF

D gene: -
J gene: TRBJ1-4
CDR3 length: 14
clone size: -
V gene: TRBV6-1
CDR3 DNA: TGTGCCAGCAGTGAATGGCGGCACAATGAAAAACTGTTTTTT
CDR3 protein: CASSEWRHNEKLFF

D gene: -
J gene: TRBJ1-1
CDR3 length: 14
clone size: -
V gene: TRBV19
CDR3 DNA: TGTGCCAGTAGTCCCCGCAGGGAGACCACTGAAGCTTTCTTT
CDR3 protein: CASSPRRETTEAFF

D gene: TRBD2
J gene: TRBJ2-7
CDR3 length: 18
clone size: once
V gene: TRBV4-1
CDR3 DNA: TGCGCCAGCAGCCAAGATTTGTCAGAGACTAGCGGGGGATACGAGCAGTACTTC
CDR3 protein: CASSQDLSETSGGYEQYF

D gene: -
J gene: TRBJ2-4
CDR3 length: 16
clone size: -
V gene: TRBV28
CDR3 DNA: TGTGCCAGCAGGACAACTCGGAGTGGGTTGGGAAACATTCAGTACTTC
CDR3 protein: CASRTTRSGLGNIQYF

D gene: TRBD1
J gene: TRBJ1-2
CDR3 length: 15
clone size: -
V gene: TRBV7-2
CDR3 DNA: TGTGCCAGCAGCCTAAAGGGACAGGGGATAAGTGGCTACACCTTC
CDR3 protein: CASSLKGQGISGYTF

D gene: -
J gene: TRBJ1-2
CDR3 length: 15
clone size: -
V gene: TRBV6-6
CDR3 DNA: TGTGCCAGCAGTTATCCCGGGGCGGGAGACTATGGCTACACCTTC
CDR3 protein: CASSYPGAGDYGYTF

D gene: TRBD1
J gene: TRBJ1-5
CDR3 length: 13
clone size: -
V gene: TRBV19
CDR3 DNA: TGTGCCAGTAAAGGGACAGGGATTCAGCCCCAGCATTTT
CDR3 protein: CASKGTGIQPQHF

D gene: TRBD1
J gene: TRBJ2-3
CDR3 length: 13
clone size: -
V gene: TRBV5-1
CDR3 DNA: TGCGCCAGCTACAGGGGGAGCACAGATACGCAGTATTTT
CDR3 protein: CASYRGSTDTQYF

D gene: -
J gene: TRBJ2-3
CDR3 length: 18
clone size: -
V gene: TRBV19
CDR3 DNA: TGTGCCAGTAGTGGCAGCAGGAGGAGACAGTCTAGCACAGATACGCAGTATTTT
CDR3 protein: CASSGSRRRQSSTDTQYF

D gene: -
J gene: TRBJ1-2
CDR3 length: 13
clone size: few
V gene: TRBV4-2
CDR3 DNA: TGTGCCAGCAGCCAAGACTGGACGGATGGCTACACCTTC
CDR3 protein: CASSQDWTDGYTF

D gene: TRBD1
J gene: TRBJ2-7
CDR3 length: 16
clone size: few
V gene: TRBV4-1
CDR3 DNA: TGCGCCAGCAGCCAAGATCCTCGGACAGGGAACTACGAGCAGTACTTC
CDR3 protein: CASSQDPRTGNYEQYF

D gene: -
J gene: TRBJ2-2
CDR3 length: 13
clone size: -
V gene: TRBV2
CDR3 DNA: TGTGCCAGCAGCCCCTTGAGCTCCGGGGAGCTGTTTTTT
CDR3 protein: CASSPLSSGELFF

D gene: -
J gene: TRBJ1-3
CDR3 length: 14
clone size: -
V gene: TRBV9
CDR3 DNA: TGTGCCAGCAGCGTAGGTCCGATGGCGAACACCATATATTTT
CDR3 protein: CASSVGPMANTIYF

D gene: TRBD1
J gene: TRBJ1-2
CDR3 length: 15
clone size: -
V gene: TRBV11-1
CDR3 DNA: TGTGCCAGCAGCCCTGAACAGGGGGGAAGTTATGGCTACACCTTC
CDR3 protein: CASSPEQGGSYGYTF

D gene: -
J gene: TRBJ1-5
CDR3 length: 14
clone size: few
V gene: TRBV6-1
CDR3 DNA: TGTGCCAGCAGGAGGGGGGGTGGCAATCAGCCCCAGCATTTT
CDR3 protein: CASRRGGGNQPQHF

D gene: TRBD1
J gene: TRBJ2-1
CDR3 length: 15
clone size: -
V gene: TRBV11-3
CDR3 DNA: TGTGCCAGCAGCCCGACAGGGGCGTCCTACAATGAGCAGTTCTTC
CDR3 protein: CASSPTGASYNEQFF

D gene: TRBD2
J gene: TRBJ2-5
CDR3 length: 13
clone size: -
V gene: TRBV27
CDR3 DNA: TGTGCCAGCATGAGGGCGGGAGGAGAGACCCAGTACTTC
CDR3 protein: CASMRAGGETQYF

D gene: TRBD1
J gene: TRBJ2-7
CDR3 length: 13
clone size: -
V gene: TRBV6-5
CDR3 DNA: TGTGCCAGCAGCCGGGACAGGAGCTACGAGCAGTACTTC
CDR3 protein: CASSRDRSYEQYF

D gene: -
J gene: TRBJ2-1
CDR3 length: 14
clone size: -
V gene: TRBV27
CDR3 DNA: TGTGCCAGCAGTTTCGGGCCTGGTAGTAGTGAGCAGTTCTTC
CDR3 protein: CASSFGPGSSEQFF